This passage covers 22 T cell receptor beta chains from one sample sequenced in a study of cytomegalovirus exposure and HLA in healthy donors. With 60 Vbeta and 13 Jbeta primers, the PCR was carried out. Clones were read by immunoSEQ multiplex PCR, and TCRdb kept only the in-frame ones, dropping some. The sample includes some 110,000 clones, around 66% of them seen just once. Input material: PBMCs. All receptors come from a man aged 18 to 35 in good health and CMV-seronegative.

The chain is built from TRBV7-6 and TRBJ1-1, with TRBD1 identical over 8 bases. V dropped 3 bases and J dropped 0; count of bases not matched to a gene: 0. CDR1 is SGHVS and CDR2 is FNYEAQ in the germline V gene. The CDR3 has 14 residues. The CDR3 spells CASSLGQVNTEAFF. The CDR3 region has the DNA TGTGCCAGCAGCTTGGGACAGGTGAACACTGAAGCTTTCTTT.

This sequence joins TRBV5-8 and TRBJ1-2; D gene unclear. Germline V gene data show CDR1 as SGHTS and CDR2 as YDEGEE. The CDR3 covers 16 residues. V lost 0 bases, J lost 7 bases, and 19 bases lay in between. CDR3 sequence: CASSLDPPITARGYTF. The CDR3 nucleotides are TGTGCCAGCAGCTTGGACCCCCCCATTACTGCCCGTGGCTACACCTTC.

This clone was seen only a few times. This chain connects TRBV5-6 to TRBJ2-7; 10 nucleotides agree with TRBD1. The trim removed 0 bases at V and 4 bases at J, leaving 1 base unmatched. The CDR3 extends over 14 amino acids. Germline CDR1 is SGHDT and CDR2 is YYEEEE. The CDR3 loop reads CASSLGQGAYEQYF. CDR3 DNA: TGTGCCAGCAGCTTGGGACAGGGGGCATACGAGCAGTACTTC.

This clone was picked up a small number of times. In DNA form, the CDR3 reads TGTGCCAGCAGCCCTAGCGTGGAAAGGGAGACCCAGTACTTC. Residues: CASSPSVERETQYF. The chain uses TRBV4-2 and TRBJ2-5; TRBD2 might be the D (6 bases). The CDR3 runs to 14 residues. CDR1 and CDR2 from the germline V gene are LGHNA and YNFKEQ. V was cut by 4 bases and J by 5 bases, with 14 bases left in between.

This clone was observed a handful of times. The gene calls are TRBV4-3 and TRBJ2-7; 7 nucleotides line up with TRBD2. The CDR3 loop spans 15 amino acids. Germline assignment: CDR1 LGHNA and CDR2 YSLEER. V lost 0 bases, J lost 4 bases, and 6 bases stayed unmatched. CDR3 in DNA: TGCGCCAGCAGCCAAGAGGCAGCGGGAAGGTACGAGCAGTACTTC. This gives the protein CASSQEAAGRYEQYF.

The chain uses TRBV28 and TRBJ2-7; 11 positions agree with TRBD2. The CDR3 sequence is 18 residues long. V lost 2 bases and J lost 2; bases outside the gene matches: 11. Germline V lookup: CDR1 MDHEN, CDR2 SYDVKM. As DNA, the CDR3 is TGTGCCAGCAGTTTACCAGGGGTGATAGCGGGAGGGCCCTACGAGCAGTACTTC. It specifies CASSLPGVIAGGPYEQYF.

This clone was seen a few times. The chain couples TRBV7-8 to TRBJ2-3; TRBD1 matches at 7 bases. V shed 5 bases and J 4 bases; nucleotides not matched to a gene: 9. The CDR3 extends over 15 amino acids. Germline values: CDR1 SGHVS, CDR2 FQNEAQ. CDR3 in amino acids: CASSGQALRPDTQYF. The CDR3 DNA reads TGTGCCAGCAGCGGACAGGCCCTGAGGCCAGATACGCAGTATTTT.

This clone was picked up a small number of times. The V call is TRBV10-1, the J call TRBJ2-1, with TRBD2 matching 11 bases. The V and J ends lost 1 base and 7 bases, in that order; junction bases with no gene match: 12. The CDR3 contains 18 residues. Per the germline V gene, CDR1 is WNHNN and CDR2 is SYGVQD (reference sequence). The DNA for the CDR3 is TGCGCCAGCAGTGAGTGGGAACTAGCGGGAGTTAATGGGAATGAGCAGTTCTTC. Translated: CASSEWELAGVNGNEQFF.

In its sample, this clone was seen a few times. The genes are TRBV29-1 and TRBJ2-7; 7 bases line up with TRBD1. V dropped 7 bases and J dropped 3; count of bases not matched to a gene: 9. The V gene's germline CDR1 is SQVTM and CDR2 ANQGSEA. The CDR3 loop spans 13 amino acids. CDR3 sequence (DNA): TGCAGCGCCCTTACAGGGGCGAGCTACGAGCAGTACTTC. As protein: CSALTGASYEQYF.

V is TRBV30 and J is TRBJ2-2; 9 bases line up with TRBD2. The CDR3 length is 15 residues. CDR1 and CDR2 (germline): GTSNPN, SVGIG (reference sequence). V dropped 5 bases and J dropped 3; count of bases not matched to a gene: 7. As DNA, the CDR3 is TGTGCCTGGGCCTTCGGACTAGCGTACACCGGGGAGCTGTTTTTT. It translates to CAWAFGLAYTGELFF.

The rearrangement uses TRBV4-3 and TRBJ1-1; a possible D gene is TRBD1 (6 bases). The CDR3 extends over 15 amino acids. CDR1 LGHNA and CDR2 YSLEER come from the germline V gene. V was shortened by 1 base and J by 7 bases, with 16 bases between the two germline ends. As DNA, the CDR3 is TGCGCCAGCAGCCAAGTAGGTGCGGGGGCTGTTGAAGCTTTCTTT. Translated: CASSQVGAGAVEAFF.

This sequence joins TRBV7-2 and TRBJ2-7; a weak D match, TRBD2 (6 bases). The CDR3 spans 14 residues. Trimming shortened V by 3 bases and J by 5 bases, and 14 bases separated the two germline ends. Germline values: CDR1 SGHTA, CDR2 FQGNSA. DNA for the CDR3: TGTGCCAGCAGCTTCACCGGGAGTGCTAACGAGCAGTACTTC. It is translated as CASSFTGSANEQYF.

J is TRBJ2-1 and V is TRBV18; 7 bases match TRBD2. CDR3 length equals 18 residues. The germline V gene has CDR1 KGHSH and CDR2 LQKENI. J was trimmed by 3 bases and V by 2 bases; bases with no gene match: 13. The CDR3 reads CASSPDSLVGGSYNEQFF. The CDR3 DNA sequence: TGTGCCAGCTCACCAGATTCTTTAGTGGGAGGGAGCTACAATGAGCAGTTCTTC.

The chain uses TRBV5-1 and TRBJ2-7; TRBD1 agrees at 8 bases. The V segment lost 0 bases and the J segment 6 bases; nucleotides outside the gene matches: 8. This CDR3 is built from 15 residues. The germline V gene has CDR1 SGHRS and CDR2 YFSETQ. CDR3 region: CASSLVGQGTGEQYF. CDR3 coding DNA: TGCGCCAGCAGCTTGGTTGGACAGGGTACGGGCGAGCAGTACTTC.

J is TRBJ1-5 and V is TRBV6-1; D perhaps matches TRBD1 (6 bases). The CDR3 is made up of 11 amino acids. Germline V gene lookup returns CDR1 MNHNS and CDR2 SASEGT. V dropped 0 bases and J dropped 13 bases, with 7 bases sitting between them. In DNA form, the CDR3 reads TGTGCCAGCAGTGAAGCTCAGGGGCAGCATTTT. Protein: CASSEAQGQHF.

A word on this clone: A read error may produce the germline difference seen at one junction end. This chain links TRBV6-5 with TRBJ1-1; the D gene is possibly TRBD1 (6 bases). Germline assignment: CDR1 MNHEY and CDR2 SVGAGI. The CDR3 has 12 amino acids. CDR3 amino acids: CANSYASGVAFF. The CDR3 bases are TGTGCCAACAGTTACGCGTCAGGGGTAGCTTTCTTT.

CDR3: CASTGDGELFF. As DNA, the CDR3 is TGTGCCAGCACAGGGGACGGGGAGCTGTTTTTT. This chain connects TRBV11-3 to TRBJ2-2; maybe TRBD1 (6 bases). The germline CDR1 and CDR2 sequences are SGHNT and YENEEA. The germline V and J ends were trimmed by 7 bases and 7 bases, with 7 bases remaining between them. This CDR3 has 11 amino acids.

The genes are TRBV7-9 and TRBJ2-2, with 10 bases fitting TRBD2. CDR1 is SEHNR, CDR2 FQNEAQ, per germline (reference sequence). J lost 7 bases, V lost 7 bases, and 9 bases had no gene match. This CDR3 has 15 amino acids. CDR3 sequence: CASTPGTSVGGELFF. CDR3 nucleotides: TGTGCCAGCACCCCCGGGACTAGCGTTGGCGGGGAGCTGTTTTTT.

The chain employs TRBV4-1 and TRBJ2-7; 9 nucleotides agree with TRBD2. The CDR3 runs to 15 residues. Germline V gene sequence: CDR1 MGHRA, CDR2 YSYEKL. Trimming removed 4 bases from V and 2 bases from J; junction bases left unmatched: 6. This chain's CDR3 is CASSPRTSEAYEQYF. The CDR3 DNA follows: TGCGCCAGCAGCCCTCGGACTAGCGAGGCCTACGAGCAGTACTTC.

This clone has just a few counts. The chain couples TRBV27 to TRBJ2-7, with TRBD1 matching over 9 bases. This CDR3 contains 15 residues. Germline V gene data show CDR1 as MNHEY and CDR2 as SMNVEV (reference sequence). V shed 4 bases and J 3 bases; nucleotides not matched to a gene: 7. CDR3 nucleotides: TGTGCCAGCAGTTCTACCGGGACAGGGAACTACGAGCAGTACTTC. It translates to CASSSTGTGNYEQYF.

The CDR3 protein is CASRARQGGFRNEQFF. As DNA, the CDR3 is TGTGCCAGTAGGGCCCGACAGGGAGGTTTTCGCAATGAGCAGTTCTTC. The chain links TRBV19 to TRBJ2-1, with D possibly TRBD1 on 7 matching bases. The CDR3 contains 16 residues. CDR1 LNHDA and CDR2 SQIVND come from the germline V gene (reference sequence). V lost 6 bases and J 6 bases, leaving 21 bases between the germline ends.

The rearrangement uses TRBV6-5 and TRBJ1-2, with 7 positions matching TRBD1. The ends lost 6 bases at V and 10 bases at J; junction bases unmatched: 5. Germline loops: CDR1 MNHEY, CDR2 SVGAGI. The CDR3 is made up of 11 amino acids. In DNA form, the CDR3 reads TGTGCCAGCAGCTCTACAGGGGCCTACACCTTC. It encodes CASSSTGAYTF.